These T cell receptor beta chains were read from a single sample in a study of cytomegalovirus exposure and HLA in healthy donors. Generated by immunoSEQ multiplex PCR, the TCRdb table keeps only in-frame clones and is missing some. The profile shows under 200,000 clones, around 77% of them singletons. Input material: PBMCs. These receptors originate from a woman between 45 and 60 years old in good health and CMV-seropositive. Both conserved end residues are trimmed from each CDR3. The D gene is left open where the match is weak. Rows may omit the clone size; those that give it use once, few, many or a size class.

CDR3aa,abundance,len,d_gene,v_gene,j_gene
ASSLREGNQPQH,.,12,.,TRBV11-2,TRBJ1-5
ASSFGFRSPLH,few,11,.,TRBV7-2,TRBJ1-6
AWGLDRAGETQY,.,12,TRBD1,TRBV30,TRBJ2-5
ASSPNSGTYNEQF,.,13,TRBD2,TRBV13,TRBJ2-1
ASTGGLFGYT,.,10,TRBD1,TRBV28,TRBJ1-2
ASSFRRTSGGSDTQY,.,15,TRBD2,TRBV28,TRBJ2-3
ASGIPQGPGELF,.,12,.,TRBV27,TRBJ2-2
ASSLDGSSETQY,.,12,.,TRBV11-2,TRBJ2-5
ASKDFNYGYT,.,10,.,TRBV5-1,TRBJ1-2
SGVEGTALYGYT,.,12,TRBD1,TRBV29-1,TRBJ1-2
ASSPSGISYNEQF,.,13,TRBD2,TRBV7-6,TRBJ2-1
ASSKGQGRSSYEQY,.,14,TRBD1,TRBV5-1,TRBJ2-7
ASSDDRVVYEQY,.,12,TRBD1,TRBV18,TRBJ2-7
ASSSTGAGADTQY,.,13,TRBD1,TRBV7-3,TRBJ2-3
ASSLGDRASLF,once,11,TRBD1,TRBV7-2,TRBJ1-4